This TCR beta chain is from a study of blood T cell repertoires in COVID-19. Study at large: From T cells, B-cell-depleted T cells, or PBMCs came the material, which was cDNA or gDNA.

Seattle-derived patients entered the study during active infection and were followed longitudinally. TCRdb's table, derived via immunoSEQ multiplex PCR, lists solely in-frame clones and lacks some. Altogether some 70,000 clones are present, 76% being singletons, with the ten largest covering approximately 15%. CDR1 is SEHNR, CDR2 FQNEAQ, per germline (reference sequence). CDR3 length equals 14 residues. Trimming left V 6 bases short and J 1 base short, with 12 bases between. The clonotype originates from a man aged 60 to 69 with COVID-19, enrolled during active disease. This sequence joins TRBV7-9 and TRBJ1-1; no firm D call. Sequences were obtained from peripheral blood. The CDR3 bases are TGTGCCAGCAGGCCACCGGGTGAGAACACTGAAGCTTTCTTT. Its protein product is CASRPPGENTEAFF.